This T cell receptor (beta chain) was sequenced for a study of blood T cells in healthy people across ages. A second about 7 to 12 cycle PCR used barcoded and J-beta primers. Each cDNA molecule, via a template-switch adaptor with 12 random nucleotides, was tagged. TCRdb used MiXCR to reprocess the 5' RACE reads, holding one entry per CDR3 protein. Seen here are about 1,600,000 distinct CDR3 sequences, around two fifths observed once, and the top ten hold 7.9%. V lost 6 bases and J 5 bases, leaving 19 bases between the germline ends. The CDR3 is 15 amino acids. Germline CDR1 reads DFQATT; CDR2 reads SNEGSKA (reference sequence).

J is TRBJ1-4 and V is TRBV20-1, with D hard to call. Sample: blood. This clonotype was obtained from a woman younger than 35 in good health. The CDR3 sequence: CSALQPGSLNEKLFF. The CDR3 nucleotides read TGCAGTGCCTTACAACCCGGGTCCCTGAATGAAAAACTGTTTTTT.